This T cell receptor (beta chain) originates from a study of Ad26.COV2.S vaccination and SARS-CoV-2 variants. Study context: Participant was drawn from the COV1001 Ad26.COV2.S trial arm. Overall study results and limits: People who got the vaccine or the placebo had similar non-spike TCR breadth.

The germline V and J ends were trimmed by 5 bases and 6 bases, with 13 bases remaining between them. Germline V gives CDR1 SGHVS, CDR2 FQNEAQ. The CDR3 loop spans 13 amino acids. The treatment was: around 19 received Ad26.COV2.S at low or high dose, single or two shots; a few received placebo; per-sample allocation not given. Specimen acquisition occurred on day 63 following the initial vaccine or placebo injection. About this clone itself: Its cognate antigen is unknown.

Sequencing was performed with immunoSEQ multiplex PCR; in TCRdb, only in-frame clones are kept and a portion is missing. The sample yields about 680,000 clones, about 89% seen once. The source of this sequence is a person aged 18-65 years who received the Ad26.COV2.S COVID-19 vaccine or a placebo. The chain is built from TRBV7-8 and TRBJ1-1; unclear D gene. This sample comprised peripheral blood, obtained in a trial of Ad26.COV2.S vaccine versus placebo. CDR3 loop: CASSLHWLPEAFF. The CDR3 DNA is TGTGCCAGCAGCCTACACTGGCTTCCTGAAGCTTTCTTT.